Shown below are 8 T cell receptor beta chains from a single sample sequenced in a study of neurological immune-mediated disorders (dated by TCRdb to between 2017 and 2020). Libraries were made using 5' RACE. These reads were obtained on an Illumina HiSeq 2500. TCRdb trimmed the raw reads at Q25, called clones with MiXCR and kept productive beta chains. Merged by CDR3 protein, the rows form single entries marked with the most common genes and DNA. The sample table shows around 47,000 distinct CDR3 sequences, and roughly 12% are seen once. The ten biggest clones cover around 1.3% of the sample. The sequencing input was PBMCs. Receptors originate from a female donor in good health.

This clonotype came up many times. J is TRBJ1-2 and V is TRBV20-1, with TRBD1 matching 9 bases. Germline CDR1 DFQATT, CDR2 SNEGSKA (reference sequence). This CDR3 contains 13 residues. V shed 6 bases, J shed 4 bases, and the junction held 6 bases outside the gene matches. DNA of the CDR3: TGCAGTGCCCACCAGACAGGGGGCTATGGCTACACCTTC. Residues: CSAHQTGGYGYTF.

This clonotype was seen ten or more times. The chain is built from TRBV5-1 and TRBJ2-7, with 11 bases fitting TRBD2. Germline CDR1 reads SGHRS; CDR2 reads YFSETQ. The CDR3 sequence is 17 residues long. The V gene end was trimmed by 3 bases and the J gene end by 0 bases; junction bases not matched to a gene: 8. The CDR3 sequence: CASSSASGRTLSYEQYF. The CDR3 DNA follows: TGCGCCAGCAGCTCGGCTAGCGGGAGGACCCTCTCCTACGAGCAGTACTTC.

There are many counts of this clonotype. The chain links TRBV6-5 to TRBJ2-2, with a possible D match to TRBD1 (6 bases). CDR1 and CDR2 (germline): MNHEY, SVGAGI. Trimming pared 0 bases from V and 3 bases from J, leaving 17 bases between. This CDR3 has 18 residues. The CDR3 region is CASSYSRWQGHDTGELFF. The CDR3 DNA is TGTGCCAGCAGTTACTCGAGATGGCAGGGGCACGACACCGGGGAGCTGTTTTTT.

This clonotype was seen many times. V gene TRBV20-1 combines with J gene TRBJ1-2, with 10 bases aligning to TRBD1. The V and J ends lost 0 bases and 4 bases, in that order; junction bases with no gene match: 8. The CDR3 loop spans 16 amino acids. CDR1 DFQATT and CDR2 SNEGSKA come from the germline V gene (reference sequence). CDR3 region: CSARDRTGGGGYGYTF. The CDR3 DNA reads TGCAGTGCTAGAGATCGGACAGGGGGGGGCGGCTATGGCTACACCTTC.

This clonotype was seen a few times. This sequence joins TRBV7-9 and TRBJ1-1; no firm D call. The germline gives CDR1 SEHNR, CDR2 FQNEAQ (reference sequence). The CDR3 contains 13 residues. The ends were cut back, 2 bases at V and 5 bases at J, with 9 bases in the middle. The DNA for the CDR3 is TGTGCCAGCAGCTTATCGTTAAGGACTGAAGCTTTCTTT. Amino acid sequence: CASSLSLRTEAFF.

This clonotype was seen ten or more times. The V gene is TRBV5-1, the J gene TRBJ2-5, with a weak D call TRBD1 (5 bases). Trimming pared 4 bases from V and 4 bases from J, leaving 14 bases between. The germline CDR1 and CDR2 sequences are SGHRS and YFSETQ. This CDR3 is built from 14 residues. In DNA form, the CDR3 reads TGCGCCAGCAGCCCGGAAGGCAGGGTAGAGACCCAGTACTTC. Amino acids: CASSPEGRVETQYF.

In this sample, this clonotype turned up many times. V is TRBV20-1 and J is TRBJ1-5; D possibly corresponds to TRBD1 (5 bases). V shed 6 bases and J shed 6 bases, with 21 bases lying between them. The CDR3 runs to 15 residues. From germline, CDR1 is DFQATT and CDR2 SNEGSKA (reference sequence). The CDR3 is CSATPGGEGAQPQHF. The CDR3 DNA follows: TGCAGTGCAACTCCTGGGGGTGAGGGAGCTCAGCCCCAGCATTTT.

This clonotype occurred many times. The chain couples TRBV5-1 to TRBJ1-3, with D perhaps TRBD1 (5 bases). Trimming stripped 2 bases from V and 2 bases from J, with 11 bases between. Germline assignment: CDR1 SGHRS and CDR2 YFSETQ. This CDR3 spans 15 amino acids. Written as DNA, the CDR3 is TGCGCCAGCAGCTTTGAGGCGGGACCTGGAAACACCATATATTTT. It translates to CASSFEAGPGNTIYF.